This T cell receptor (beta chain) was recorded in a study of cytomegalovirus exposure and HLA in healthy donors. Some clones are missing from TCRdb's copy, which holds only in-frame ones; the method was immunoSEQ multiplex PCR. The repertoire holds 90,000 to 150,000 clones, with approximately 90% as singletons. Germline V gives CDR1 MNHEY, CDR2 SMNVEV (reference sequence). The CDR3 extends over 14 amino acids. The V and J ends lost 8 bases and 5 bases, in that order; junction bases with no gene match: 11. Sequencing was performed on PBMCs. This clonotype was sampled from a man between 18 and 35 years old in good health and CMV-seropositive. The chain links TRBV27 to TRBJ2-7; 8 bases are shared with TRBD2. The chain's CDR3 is CASRPGGNHDEQYF. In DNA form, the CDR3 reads TGTGCCAGCCGGCCGGGAGGGAATCATGACGAGCAGTACTTC.